These 6 T cell receptor beta chains were sequenced from one sample in a study of cytomegalovirus exposure and HLA in healthy donors. The primer mix had 60 Vbeta and 13 Jbeta primers. Data came from immunoSEQ multiplex PCR; TCRdb stores just in-frame clones and leaves some out. The top ten clones hold about 4% of a sample with 100,000 to 150,000 clones, roughly 74% of them seen once. Sequenced material: PBMCs. The receptors come from a woman between 45 and 60 years old in good health and CMV-seropositive.

This clone came up a few times. The chain has TRBV9 and TRBJ2-7, with 12 bases identical to TRBD2. Germline-derived CDR1 and CDR2 are SGDLS and YYNGEE. With V trimmed by 0 bases and J by 6 bases, 10 bases remained unmatched. This CDR3 has 17 amino acids. The DNA for the CDR3 is TGTGCCAGCAGCGTAGGATACGGACTAGCGGGAATTTCCGAGCAGTACTTC. Its protein is CASSVGYGLAGISEQYF.

The chain joins TRBV5-1 to TRBJ2-1, with 12 bases identical to TRBD2. The V gene end was trimmed by 3 bases and the J gene end by 0 bases; junction bases not matched to a gene: 13. CDR1 is SGHRS and CDR2 is YFSETQ in the germline V gene. The CDR3 spans 20 residues. CDR3: CASSSPLAGGPPSSYNEQFF. CDR3 bases: TGCGCCAGCAGCTCCCCACTAGCGGGGGGCCCTCCTAGCTCCTACAATGAGCAGTTCTTC. Looking up the rest from reference TRBV5-1 and TRBJ2-1 gives the full variable domain: KAGVTQTPRYLIKTRGQQVTLSCSPISGHRSVSWYQQTPGQGLQFLFEYFSETQRNKGNFPGRFSGRQFSNSRSEMNVSTLELGDSALYLCASSSPLAGGPPSSYNEQFFGPGTRLTVL.

To note about this clone: Germline and junction disagree at one end, which may indicate a read error. The chain combines TRBV13 with TRBJ2-5, with a tentative D call TRBD2 (5 bases). This CDR3 has 14 amino acids. The germline V gene has CDR1 PRHDT and CDR2 FYEKMQ (reference sequence). The CDR3 reads CANSLGRVEGTQYF. CDR3 in DNA: TGTGCCAACAGCTTAGGTCGGGTCGAGGGGACCCAGTACTTC.

This clone showed up just a few times. The chain combines TRBV7-8 with TRBJ2-3; tentatively, D is TRBD1 (5 bases). From germline, CDR1 is SGHVS and CDR2 FQNEAQ. CDR3 length equals 16 residues. The V gene lost 1 base and the J gene lost 6 bases, with 17 bases spanning the gap. CDR3 region: CASSLVVQGSADTQYF. The CDR3 coding sequence is TGTGCCAGCAGCTTAGTGGTCCAGGGATCAGCCGATACGCAGTATTTT.

The genes are TRBV30 and TRBJ2-3; perhaps TRBD1 as D (5 bases). CDR3 length equals 15 residues. V was trimmed by 0 bases and J by 8 bases, leaving 18 bases between them. From germline, CDR1 is GTSNPN and CDR2 SVGIG (reference sequence). DNA for the CDR3: TGTGCCTGGAGTGTCATTGGGGCAGGTCGAGTTACGCAGTATTTT. Encoded protein: CAWSVIGAGRVTQYF.

As regards this clone: One end of the junction is discordant with germline, which a read error may explain. The genes are TRBV5-4 and TRBJ2-3, with a weak D call TRBD2 (5 bases). The V gene's germline CDR1 is SGHNT and CDR2 YYREEE (reference sequence). The CDR3 sequence is 14 residues long. In DNA form, the CDR3 reads TGTGCCAGCAGCCCGTCGACTACCACAAATACGCAGTATTTT. Translation: CASSPSTTTNTQYF.